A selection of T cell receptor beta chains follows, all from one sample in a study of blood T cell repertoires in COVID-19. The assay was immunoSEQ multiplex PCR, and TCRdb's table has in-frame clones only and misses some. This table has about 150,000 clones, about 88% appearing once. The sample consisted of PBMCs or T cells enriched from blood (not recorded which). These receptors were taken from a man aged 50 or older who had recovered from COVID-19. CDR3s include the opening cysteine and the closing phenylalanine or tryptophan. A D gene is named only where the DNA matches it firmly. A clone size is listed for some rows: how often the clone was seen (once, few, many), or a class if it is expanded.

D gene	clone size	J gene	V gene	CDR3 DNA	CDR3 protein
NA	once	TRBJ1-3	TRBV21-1	TGTGCCAGCAGCAAAGGCGGCAGCCACTCTGGAAACACCATATATTTT	CASSKGGSHSGNTIYF
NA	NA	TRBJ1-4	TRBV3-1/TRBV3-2	TGTGCCAGCCGCCCGGCGGCAACTAATGAAAAACTGTTTTTT	CASRPAATNEKLFF
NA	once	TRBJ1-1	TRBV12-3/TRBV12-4	TGTGCCAGCAGCGTTATGAACACTGAAGCTTTCTTT	CASSVMNTEAFF
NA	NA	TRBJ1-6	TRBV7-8	TGTGCCAGGCTCGAGGGGGTCTATAATTCACCCCTCCACTTT	CARLEGVYNSPLHF
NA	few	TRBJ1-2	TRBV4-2	TGTGCCAGCAGCCAGGGGCAGGGTGATAACTATGGCTACACCTTC	CASSQGQGDNYGYTF
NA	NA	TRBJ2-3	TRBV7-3	TGTGCCAGCAGCTTGTTGGGGCACACAGATACGCAGTATTTT	CASSLLGHTDTQYF
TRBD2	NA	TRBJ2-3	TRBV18	TGTGCCAGCTCACCACCACTAGCGGGAACCACAGATACGCAGTATTTT	CASSPPLAGTTDTQYF
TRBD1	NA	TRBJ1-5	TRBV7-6	TGTGCCAGCAGCTTAGCTCCTGGACAGGGGCATCTGGGACCCCAGCCCCAGCATTTT	CASSLAPGQGHLGPQPQHF
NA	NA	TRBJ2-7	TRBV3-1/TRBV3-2	TGTGCCAGCAGCCAACGGCAGGTGAGCGAGCAGTACTTC	CASSQRQVSEQYF
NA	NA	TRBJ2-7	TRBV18	TGTGCCAGCTCACCGACAGCAGATTCCTACGAGCAGTACTTC	CASSPTADSYEQYF
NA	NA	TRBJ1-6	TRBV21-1	TGTGCCAGCAGAACCTTTGACTTTGATAATTCACCCCTCCACTTT	CASRTFDFDNSPLHF
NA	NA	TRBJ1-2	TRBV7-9	TGTGCCAGCAGCTCCAACTACGGAGAATATGGCTACACCTTC	CASSSNYGEYGYTF
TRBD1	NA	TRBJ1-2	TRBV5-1	TGCGCCAGCAGAATGGGACAGGGGCCTATATATGGCTACACCTTC	CASRMGQGPIYGYTF
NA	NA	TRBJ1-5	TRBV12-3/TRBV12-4	TGTGCCAGCAGTTTGTCAATGAGTCAGCCCCAGCATTTT	CASSLSMSQPQHF
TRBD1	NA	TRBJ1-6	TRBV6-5	TGTGCCAGCAGTTACTGGACAGGGGGAGGTAATTCACCCCTCCACTTT	CASSYWTGGGNSPLHF
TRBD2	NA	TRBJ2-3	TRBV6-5	TGTGCCAGCAGTTTAACTAGCGGGGGGCCTCGGGATACGCAGTATTTT	CASSLTSGGPRDTQYF
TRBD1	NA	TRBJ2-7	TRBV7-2	TGTGCCAGCAGCCCAGGACAGGGGCCGGCCGAGCAGTACTTC	CASSPGQGPAEQYF
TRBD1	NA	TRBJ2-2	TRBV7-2	TGTGCCAGCAGCTTAGCAGGACAGGTGAACACCGGGGAGCTGTTTTTT	CASSLAGQVNTGELFF
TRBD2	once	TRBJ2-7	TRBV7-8	TGTGCCAGCAGCTTAATGCGGGGGGTCGACGAGCAGTACTTC	CASSLMRGVDEQYF
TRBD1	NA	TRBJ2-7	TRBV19	TGTGCCAGTAGTTCCGACGACAGGGGACCCTACGAGCAGTACTTC	CASSSDDRGPYEQYF
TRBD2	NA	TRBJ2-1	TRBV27	TGTGCCAGCGGGGGGGGCTCCTACAATGAGCAGTTCTTC	CASGGGSYNEQFF
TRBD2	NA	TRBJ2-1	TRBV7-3	TGTGCCAGCAGCCCAAGCCGGACTAGCGGGGGGTACAATGAGCAGTTCTTC	CASSPSRTSGGYNEQFF
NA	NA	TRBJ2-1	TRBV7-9	TGTGCCAGCAGCTTTTGGAGCAATGAGCAGTTCTTC	CASSFWSNEQFF
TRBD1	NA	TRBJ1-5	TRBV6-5	TGTGCCAGCAGTTGGACAGGAGAAAGTAGCAATCAGCCCCAGCATTTT	CASSWTGESSNQPQHF
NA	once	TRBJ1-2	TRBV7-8	TGTGCCAGCAGCTTAGAGACCCCGGGGGGTGGCTACACCTTC	CASSLETPGGGYTF
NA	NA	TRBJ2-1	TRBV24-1	TGTGCCACCAGTGATCCTAGAGCTGGTGAGCAGTTCTTC	CATSDPRAGEQFF
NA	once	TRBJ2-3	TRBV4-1	TGCGCCAGCAGCCAAGATGGCCTCCGCACAGATACGCAGTATTTT	CASSQDGLRTDTQYF
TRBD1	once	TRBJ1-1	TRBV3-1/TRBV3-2	TGTGCCAGCAGCGGACAGGGAACGACTGAAGCTTTCTTT	CASSGQGTTEAFF
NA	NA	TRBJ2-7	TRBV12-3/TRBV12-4	TGTGCCAGCAGAGCCGGGTCTTCCTACGAGCAGTACTTC	CASRAGSSYEQYF
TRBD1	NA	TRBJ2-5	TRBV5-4	TGTGCCAGCAGCGGGGGGACAGGGCCAGAGACCCAGTACTTC	CASSGGTGPETQYF
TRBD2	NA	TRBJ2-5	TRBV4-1	TGCGCCAGCAGTCAAGTTGCCCTTGGACTAGCGGAAGAGACCCAGTACTTC	CASSQVALGLAEETQYF
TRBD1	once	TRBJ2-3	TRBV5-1	TGCGCCAGCAGCCCCCTTCCCCCACGGACAGGGGGCAAGGATACGCAGTATTTT	CASSPLPPRTGGKDTQYF
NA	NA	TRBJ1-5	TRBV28	TGTGCCAGCAGTCCCCGGGGGGGCGGCAATCAGCCCCAGCATTTT	CASSPRGGGNQPQHF
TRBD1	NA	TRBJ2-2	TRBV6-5	TGTGCCAGCACTCGGGACAGCACCGGGGAGCTGTTTTTT	CASTRDSTGELFF
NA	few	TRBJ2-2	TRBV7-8	TGTGCCAGCAGCTCTCCCCGGGAGCTGTTTTTT	CASSSPRELFF
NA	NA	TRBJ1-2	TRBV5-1	TGCGCCAGCAGCTTGTTGGTCTCAGGGGATAAGGGCTACACCTTC	CASSLLVSGDKGYTF
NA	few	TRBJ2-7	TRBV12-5	TGTGCTAGTGGTTTGGTACGGGGTAGGATCAGCTCCTACGAGCAGTACTTC	CASGLVRGRISSYEQYF
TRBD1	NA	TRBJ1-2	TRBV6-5	TGTGCCAGCAGAAGGGACAGGGGTGATGGCTACACCTTC	CASRRDRGDGYTF
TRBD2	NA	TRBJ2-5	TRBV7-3	TGTGCCAGCAGCCTTAGCGGGGGGGAGGAGACCCAGTACTTC	CASSLSGGEETQYF
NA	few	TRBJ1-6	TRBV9	TGTGCCAGCAACAGGGACATCTCTAATTCACCCCTCCACTTT	CASNRDISNSPLHF
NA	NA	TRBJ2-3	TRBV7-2	TGTGCCAGCAGCTTAAACAGGGTCACAGATACGCAGTATTTT	CASSLNRVTDTQYF
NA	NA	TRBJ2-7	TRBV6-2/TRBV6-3	TGTGCCAGCAGTACCAGGGGCCACGAGCAGTACTTC	CASSTRGHEQYF
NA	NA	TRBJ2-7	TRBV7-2	TGTGCCAGCAGCTTAGAGCCGGCGGACGAGCAGTACTTC	CASSLEPADEQYF
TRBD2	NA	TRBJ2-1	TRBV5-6	TGTGCCAGCAGTTCCGGGACTAGCGTCTACAATGAGCAGTTCTTC	CASSSGTSVYNEQFF
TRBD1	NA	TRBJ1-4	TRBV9	TGTGCCAGCAGCCAGGGGGATGCGGGCTCGGGGAATGAAAAACTGTTTTTT	CASSQGDAGSGNEKLFF
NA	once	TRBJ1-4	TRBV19	TGTGCCAGTAGTTACAGGGATGCGGATGAAAAACTGTTTTTT	CASSYRDADEKLFF
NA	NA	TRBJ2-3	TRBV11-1	TGTGCCAGCAGCTCGGGGGGCCGCGCAGATACGCAGTATTTT	CASSSGGRADTQYF